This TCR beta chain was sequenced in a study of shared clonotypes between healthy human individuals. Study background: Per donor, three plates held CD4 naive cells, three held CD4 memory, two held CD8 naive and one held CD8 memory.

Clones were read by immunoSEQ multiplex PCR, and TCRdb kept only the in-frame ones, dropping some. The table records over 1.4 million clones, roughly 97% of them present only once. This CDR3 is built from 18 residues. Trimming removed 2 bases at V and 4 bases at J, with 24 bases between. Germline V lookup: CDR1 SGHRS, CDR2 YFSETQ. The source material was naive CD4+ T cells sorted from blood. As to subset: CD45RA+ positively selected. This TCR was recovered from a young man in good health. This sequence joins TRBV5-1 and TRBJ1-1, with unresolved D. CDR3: CASSFRDFTSPAGTEAFF. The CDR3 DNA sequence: TGCGCCAGCAGCTTCCGCGACTTTACCTCCCCCGCGGGCACTGAAGCTTTCTTT.